The 27 T cell receptor beta chains listed next were all sequenced from one sample in a study of cytomegalovirus exposure and HLA in healthy donors. With 60 Vbeta and 13 Jbeta primers, the PCR was carried out. TCRdb's copy holds only in-frame clones and misses some; the assay was immunoSEQ multiplex PCR. Of 150,000 to 200,000 clones in the sample, 75% to 85% were seen once. Sequenced material: PBMCs. These TCRs come from a girl between 2 and 10 years old in good health and CMV-seropositive.

This clone was found a few times. The CDR3 region is CASSFTGGEIYYEQYF. DNA of the CDR3: TGCGCCAGCAGCTTTACTGGGGGCGAAATCTACTACGAGCAGTACTTC. The chain carries TRBV5-1 and TRBJ2-7, with D possibly TRBD1 on 6 matching bases. V was trimmed by 2 bases and J by 3 bases, leaving 18 bases between them. This CDR3 has 16 amino acids. Germline CDR1 SGHRS, CDR2 YFSETQ.

The J gene is TRBJ1-3, the V gene TRBV9; D is perhaps TRBD1 (6 bases). Between the trimmed V and J ends, which lost 5 bases and 1 base, there was a span of 7 bases. CDR3 length equals 13 residues. Germline CDR1 reads SGDLS; CDR2 reads YYNGEE. The CDR3 sequence is CASSTGSGNTIYF. For the CDR3, the DNA is TGTGCCAGCAGTACAGGGTCTGGAAACACCATATATTTT. The full variable domain, its missing parts supplied by reference TRBV9 and TRBJ1-3, is DSGVTQTPKHLITATGQRVTLRCSPRSGDLSVYWYQQSLDQGLQFLIQYYNGEERAKGNILERFSAQQFPDLHSELNLSSLELGDSALYFCASSTGSGNTIYFGEGSWLTVV.

This chain uses TRBV27 with TRBJ1-5; D remains ambiguous. Germline loops: CDR1 MNHEY, CDR2 SMNVEV (reference sequence). CDR3 length: 15 amino acids. V lost 3 bases, J lost 5 bases, and 14 bases lay in between. The CDR3 is CASSFSLESDQPQHF. CDR3 in DNA: TGTGCCAGCAGTTTCTCCCTCGAGAGCGATCAGCCCCAGCATTTT.

This clone is a singleton in its sample. The V and J genes are TRBV5-1 and TRBJ2-1; TRBD2 aligns across 12 bases. From germline, CDR1 is SGHRS and CDR2 YFSETQ. V trimming: 4 bases; J trimming: 7 bases; junction bases outside the gene matches: 6. This CDR3 is built from 15 residues. The CDR3 DNA is TGCGCCAGCAGCCCGGGGGGGACTAGCGGGAATGAGCAGTTCTTC. Protein product: CASSPGGTSGNEQFF.

The chain employs TRBV6-5 and TRBJ1-2, with 7 bases that match TRBD1. Germline V lookup: CDR1 MNHEY, CDR2 SVGAGI. The CDR3 is 12 amino acids. J gave up 4 bases and V 8 bases, and 4 bases lay outside the gene matches. Here the CDR3 reads CASRDSFYGYTF. CDR3 in DNA: TGTGCCAGCCGGGACAGCTTCTATGGCTACACCTTC.

The rearrangement uses TRBV27 and TRBJ2-5; 7 nucleotides align to TRBD2. The CDR3 is made up of 14 amino acids. V lost 6 bases, J lost 5 bases, and 9 bases stayed unmatched. Looked up from germline, CDR1 is MNHEY and CDR2 is SMNVEV (reference sequence). The CDR3 spells CASRSGGERETQYF. The CDR3 nucleotides read TGTGCCAGCAGGAGTGGGGGGGAAAGGGAGACCCAGTACTTC.

The table lists this clone with a count of one. The chain recombines TRBV28 with TRBJ2-5; D is possibly TRBD2 (6 bases). Germline-derived CDR1 and CDR2 are MDHEN and SYDVKM. The CDR3 is 16 amino acids. Deletions cut 5 bases from V and 5 bases from J, with 21 bases between. CDR3 nucleotides: TGTGCCAGCAGTCCACAAGTGGGGGGTGCAGGGGAGACCCAGTACTTC. Protein sequence: CASSPQVGGAGETQYF. The variable domain in full, with the rest retrieved from reference TRBV28 and TRBJ2-5, is DVKVTQSSRYLVKRTGEKVFLECVQDMDHENMFWYRQDPGLGLRLIYFSYDVKMKEKGDIPEGYSVSREKKERFSLILESASTNQTSMYLCASSPQVGGAGETQYFGPGTRLLVL.

The rearrangement joins TRBV2 to TRBJ1-4; 9 bases map to TRBD1. V dropped 7 bases and J dropped 8; count of bases not matched to a gene: 5. The V gene's germline CDR1 is SNHLY and CDR2 FYNNEI. This CDR3 comprises 13 residues. DNA for the CDR3: TGTGCCAGCAAACAGGGGGCAGAGGAAAAACTGTTTTTT. Its translation is CASKQGAEEKLFF.

The chain employs TRBV28 and TRBJ2-7, with TRBD1 matching over 7 bases. V dropped 3 bases and J dropped 5; count of bases not matched to a gene: 7. Per the germline V gene, CDR1 is MDHEN and CDR2 is SYDVKM. This CDR3 has 14 amino acids. As DNA, the CDR3 is TGTGCCAGCAGTTTCCCCGGGACAGCGCACGAGCAGTACTTC. This gives the protein CASSFPGTAHEQYF.

This clone came up once. The V call is TRBV11-1, the J call TRBJ2-7; 10 bases map to TRBD2. Germline loops: CDR1 SGHAT, CDR2 FQDESV (reference sequence). The CDR3 has 15 amino acids. V lost 4 bases, J lost 5 bases, and 8 bases stayed unmatched. CDR3 nucleotide sequence: TGTGCCAGCAGCTACCCGGGACTAGCGTGGGACGAGCAGTACTTC. Translated, it gives CASSYPGLAWDEQYF.

The table lists this clone with a count of one. The chain employs TRBV29-1 and TRBJ2-7; 12 bases agree with TRBD2. The ends lost 7 bases at V and 3 bases at J; junction bases unmatched: 10. Looked up from germline, CDR1 is SQVTM and CDR2 is ANQGSEA. The CDR3 sequence is 15 residues long. The CDR3: CSALTRLAGVYEQYF. For the CDR3, the DNA is TGCAGCGCTCTGACTAGACTAGCGGGAGTCTACGAGCAGTACTTC.

This chain joins TRBV9 and TRBJ2-5; D perhaps matches TRBD1 (5 bases). V dropped 3 bases and J dropped 5 bases, with 20 bases sitting between them. The CDR3 spans 16 residues. CDR1 is SGDLS, CDR2 YYNGEE, per germline. CDR3 sequence reads: CASSAAYMGRLETQYF. DNA for the CDR3: TGTGCCAGCAGCGCCGCGTACATGGGGCGCTTGGAGACCCAGTACTTC.

V and J are TRBV6-1 and TRBJ1-1, with a weak D call TRBD1 (5 bases). CDR3 size: 13 residues. Trimming took off 7 bases at V and 3 bases at J, with 12 bases between the two ends. Germline-derived CDR1 and CDR2 are MNHNS and SASEGT. The CDR3 is CASTDKGYTEAFF. In DNA form, the CDR3 reads TGTGCCAGCACCGATAAGGGGTACACTGAAGCTTTCTTT.

The CDR3 sequence is CASSLGGQGAIPNTEAFF. CDR3 DNA: TGTGCCAGCAGCTTGGGAGGACAGGGGGCAATCCCGAACACTGAAGCTTTCTTT. The gene calls are TRBV5-8 and TRBJ1-1; TRBD1 aligns across 11 bases. The CDR3 has 18 amino acids. With V trimmed by 0 bases and J by 1 base, 8 bases remained unmatched. Germline V CDR1 and CDR2: SGHTS, YDEGEE.

The V gene is TRBV5-1, the J gene TRBJ2-7, with 7 bases matching TRBD1. J gave up 3 bases and V 0 bases, and 6 bases lay outside the gene matches. There are 15 residues in the CDR3. The V gene's germline CDR1 is SGHRS and CDR2 YFSETQ. The CDR3 DNA follows: TGCGCCAGCAGCTTGGGTTCTCAGGGGGTCTACGAGCAGTACTTC. It translates to CASSLGSQGVYEQYF.

V usage is TRBV19 and J usage is TRBJ1-1, with D tentatively TRBD1 (6 bases). Germline-derived CDR1 and CDR2 are LNHDA and SQIVND (reference sequence). The CDR3 sequence is 14 residues long. V was pared by 7 bases and J by 2 bases, with 14 bases between. This chain's CDR3 is CASTLTGFNTEAFF. For the CDR3, the DNA is TGTGCCAGTACTCTGACAGGTTTTAACACTGAAGCTTTCTTT.

The chain is built from TRBV28 and TRBJ2-7; 11 bases agree with TRBD2. Per the germline V gene, CDR1 is MDHEN and CDR2 is SYDVKM. V was pared by 5 bases and J by 2 bases, with 11 bases of the junction left unmatched. The CDR3 extends over 17 amino acids. The CDR3 nucleotides read TGTGCCAGCAGTGCCTCCGGGACTAGCGGAATACCCTACGAGCAGTACTTC. Protein: CASSASGTSGIPYEQYF.

The V gene is TRBV29-1, the J gene TRBJ2-7; D is possibly TRBD2 (6 bases). This CDR3 region has 11 residues. Germline V gives CDR1 SQVTM, CDR2 ANQGSEA. Trimming removed 0 bases from V and 11 bases from J, with 11 bases in between. The CDR3 nucleotides read TGCAGCGTTGAAGATCGAGGGACTGAGTACTTC. Protein: CSVEDRGTEYF.

The chain links TRBV10-3 to TRBJ2-7; 8 nucleotides agree with TRBD2. The ends lost 6 bases at V and 0 bases at J; junction bases unmatched: 10. The CDR3 is 16 amino acids. Looked up from germline, CDR1 is ENHRY and CDR2 is SYGVKD. The CDR3 is CAISPLTSENSYEQYF. The CDR3 region has the DNA TGTGCCATCAGCCCCCTGACTAGCGAGAACTCCTACGAGCAGTACTTC.

A note on this clone: One junction end does not reproduce the germline sequence, and a read error may be involved. This chain joins TRBV30 and TRBJ1-2, with D perhaps TRBD1 (5 bases). Germline V CDR1 and CDR2: GTSNPN, SVGIG (reference sequence). The CDR3 sequence is 13 residues long. CDR3 in amino acids: CAWTQGLNYGYAF. CDR3 DNA: TGTGCCTGGACCCAGGGACTCAACTATGGCTACGCCTTC.

This chain connects TRBV5-1 to TRBJ1-1; 11 bases match TRBD1. The germline CDR1 and CDR2 sequences are SGHRS and YFSETQ. CDR3 size: 17 residues. Trimming removed 4 bases from V and 3 bases from J; junction bases left unmatched: 11. CDR3 sequence (DNA): TGCGCCAGCAGCGCGGACAGGGGGCACGGGTTTCACACTGAAGCTTTCTTT. Translated, it gives CASSADRGHGFHTEAFF.

The rearrangement joins TRBV7-9 to TRBJ2-7; possibly TRBD2 for D (6 bases). CDR1 and CDR2 from the germline V gene are SEHNR and FQNEAQ (reference sequence). The CDR3 totals 15 residues. V lost 5 bases and J 0 bases, leaving 14 bases between the germline ends. CDR3: CASSPPGTLSYEQYF. CDR3 bases: TGTGCCAGCAGCCCACCCGGGACTCTCTCCTACGAGCAGTACTTC.

The gene calls are TRBV25-1 and TRBJ1-1; D might be TRBD1 (6 bases). This CDR3 region has 16 residues. V was shortened by 4 bases and J by 4 bases, with 19 bases between the two germline ends. CDR1 and CDR2 from the germline V gene are MGHDK and SYGVNS. The chain's CDR3 is CASSGQQGDRGTEAFF. The CDR3 nucleotides are TGTGCCAGCAGTGGGCAACAGGGTGATAGGGGCACTGAAGCTTTCTTT.

The chain joins TRBV11-3 to TRBJ2-3; 9 nucleotides align to TRBD2. V lost 5 bases, J lost 3 bases, and 21 bases stayed unmatched. CDR3 length equals 20 residues. Germline CDR1 and CDR2: SGHNT and YENEEA. In DNA, the CDR3 is TGTGCCAGCAGCCAATCCTATGGGCGGGAGGGCCAAGATGTTACAGATACGCAGTATTTT. Protein: CASSQSYGREGQDVTDTQYF.

J is TRBJ2-1 and V is TRBV19; D is undetermined. This CDR3 spans 13 amino acids. Trimming left V 6 bases short and J 7 bases short, with 13 bases between. Germline V lookup: CDR1 LNHDA, CDR2 SQIVND (reference sequence). The CDR3 is CASRNRSRNEQFF. CDR3 nucleotides: TGTGCCAGTAGAAACCGGTCGAGGAATGAGCAGTTCTTC.

This chain joins TRBV10-2 and TRBJ2-2; TRBD1 agrees at 7 bases. Germline assignment: CDR1 WSHSY and CDR2 SAAADI. This CDR3 spans 16 amino acids. With V trimmed by 2 bases and J by 1 base, 4 bases remained unmatched. The CDR3: CASSETGAQNTGELFF. CDR3 nucleotide sequence: TGCGCCAGCAGTGAGACAGGGGCCCAGAACACCGGGGAGCTGTTTTTT.

The rearrangement joins TRBV4-1 to TRBJ1-2; no clear D gene. V shed 7 bases and J shed 8 bases, with 20 bases lying between them. The CDR3 extends over 14 amino acids. In germline, CDR1 is MGHRA, CDR2 YSYEKL. As DNA, the CDR3 is TGCGCCAGCACCCCGGTGGCATCTATGCGGGGCTACACCTTC. Its protein is CASTPVASMRGYTF.